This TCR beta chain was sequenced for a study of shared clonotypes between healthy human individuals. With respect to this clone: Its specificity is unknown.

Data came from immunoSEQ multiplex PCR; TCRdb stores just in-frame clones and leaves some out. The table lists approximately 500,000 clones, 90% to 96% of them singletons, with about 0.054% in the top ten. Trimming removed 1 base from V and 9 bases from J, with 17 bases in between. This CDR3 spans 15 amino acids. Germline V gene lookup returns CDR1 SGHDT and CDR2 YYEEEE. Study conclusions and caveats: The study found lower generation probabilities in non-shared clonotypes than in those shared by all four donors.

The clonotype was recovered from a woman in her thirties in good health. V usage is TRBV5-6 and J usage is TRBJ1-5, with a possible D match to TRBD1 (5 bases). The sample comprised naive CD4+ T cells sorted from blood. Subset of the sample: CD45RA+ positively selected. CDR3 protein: CASSLLRDLRGPQHF. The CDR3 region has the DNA TGTGCCAGCAGCTTGCTCAGGGACCTCCGAGGGCCCCAGCATTTT. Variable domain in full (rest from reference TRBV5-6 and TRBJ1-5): DAGVTQSPTHLIKTRGQQVTLRCSPKSGHDTVSWYQQALGQGPQFIFQYYEEEERQRGNFPDRFSGHQFPNYSSELNVNALLLGDSALYLCASSLLRDLRGPQHFGDGTRLSIL.